These T cell receptor beta chains were read from a single sample in a study of blood T cell repertoires in COVID-19. Clones were sequenced by immunoSEQ multiplex PCR, and TCRdb holds only the in-frame ones, with some missing. The sample shows a few hundred thousand clones, about nine tenths of them seen only once. The sequenced sample consisted of peripheral blood. Receptor source: a man aged 18-30 years with active or convalescent COVID-19. Both conserved end residues are part of each CDR3. The D gene is left open where the match is weak. Size tells how often a clone was seen (once, few, many) or the class of an expanded clone, and some rows leave it out.

j_gene | abundance | d_gene | v_gene | CDR3nt | CDR3aa
TRBJ1-1 | once | - | TRBV19 | TGTGCCAGTAGTATGGTCACCGGCACTGAAGCTTTCTTT | CASSMVTGTEAFF
TRBJ2-1 | - | - | TRBV27 | TGTGCCAGCGGAATAGAGTCGGGAGACAATGAGCAGTTCTTC | CASGIESGDNEQFF
TRBJ2-1 | - | TRBD2 | TRBV5-6 | TGTGCCAGCATCTCCGGGACTAGCGTCGAGCAGTTCTTC | CASISGTSVEQFF
TRBJ1-5 | - | TRBD1 | TRBV4-2 | TGTGCCAGCAGCCAAGAGGGGGGACAGGGCCATCAGCCCCAGCATTTT | CASSQEGGQGHQPQHF
TRBJ1-6 | - | - | TRBV27 | TGTGCCAGCAGGTGGGGCCGCTCCTATAATTCACCCCTCCACTTT | CASRWGRSYNSPLHF
TRBJ1-1 | - | - | TRBV7-3 | TGTGCCAGCAGCTTCGGCGGGGGCGGGACTGAAGCTTTCTTT | CASSFGGGGTEAFF
TRBJ1-2 | - | - | TRBV5-4 | TGTGCCAGCAGCTTTGCCGGTTCCTATGGCTACACCTTC | CASSFAGSYGYTF
TRBJ2-5 | - | - | TRBV29-1 | TGCAGCGTTGATCCGGGCCAAGAGACCCAGTACTTC | CSVDPGQETQYF
TRBJ2-1 | - | TRBD2 | TRBV6-5 | TGTGCCAGCAGTTATAATTCGGCGGGAGGATACAATGAGCAGTTCTTC | CASSYNSAGGYNEQFF
TRBJ2-7 | - | - | TRBV29-1 | TGCAGCGTTGGATCAGGTACCAAGCGGTACGAGCAGTACTTC | CSVGSGTKRYEQYF
TRBJ2-3 | - | TRBD2 | TRBV4-1 | TGCGCCAGCACGAAATGGGGACTAGCGGGGTCGACAGATACGCAGTATTTT | CASTKWGLAGSTDTQYF
TRBJ1-5 | - | TRBD1 | TRBV3-1/TRBV3-2 | TGTGCCAGCAGCCAAGGGACAGGGTTTTGGCCCCAGCATTTT | CASSQGTGFWPQHF
TRBJ2-7 | - | TRBD1 | TRBV7-2 | TGTGCCAGCAGCCACGGCAGGGGGTCCTACGAGCAGTACTTC | CASSHGRGSYEQYF
TRBJ1-3 | once | - | TRBV13 | TGTGCCAGCACCCGCAGGGTTTCCGGAAACACCATATATTTT | CASTRRVSGNTIYF
TRBJ2-2 | - | - | TRBV13 | TGTGCCAGCAGCTTAGTCGGTTTCAGCGCGAACACCGGGGAGCTGTTTTTT | CASSLVGFSANTGELFF
TRBJ2-1 | - | TRBD1 | TRBV6-2/TRBV6-3 | TGTGCCAGCAGTTCTCCGGGACAGGGGAAACAGCAGTTCTTC | CASSSPGQGKQQFF
TRBJ2-3 | - | TRBD2 | TRBV10-3 | TGTGCCATCAGTGACCCTAGCGGGAGGTCTGCAGATACGCAGTATTTT | CAISDPSGRSADTQYF
TRBJ2-2 | once | - | TRBV28 | TGTGCCAGCAGTGGCCGCGGAGTGAACACCGGGGAGCTGTTTTTT | CASSGRGVNTGELFF
TRBJ2-3 | - | TRBD1 | TRBV9 | TGTGCCAGCAGCGCCGCCCCAACTGGACAGGACCGGGGCCTTAGCACAGATACGCAGTATTTT | CASSAAPTGQDRGLSTDTQYF
TRBJ2-7 | - | TRBD1 | TRBV5-1 | TGCGCCAGCAGCTTGGTGGTAGGGGGCGTGTATGAGCAGTACTTC | CASSLVVGGVYEQYF
TRBJ2-1 | - | - | TRBV7-8 | TGTGCCAGCAGCTCCGTCGTCCTAGCGAGATCAGGGAATGAGCAGTTCTTC | CASSSVVLARSGNEQFF
TRBJ2-1 | - | - | TRBV5-6 | TGTGCCAGCAGCTTGTCTAGTTACAATGAGCAGTTCTTC | CASSLSSYNEQFF
TRBJ2-7 | - | TRBD2 | TRBV4-1 | TGCGCCAGCAGCCCGGGACTCAAACTAGCGGGAGGCCGGTACGAGCAGTACTTC | CASSPGLKLAGGRYEQYF
TRBJ2-3 | - | - | TRBV19 | TGTGCCAGTAGTAGGAGCGCCCGCACAGATACGCAGTATTTT | CASSRSARTDTQYF
TRBJ2-7 | - | - | TRBV5-1 | TGCGCCAGCAGCTCAGGCGACAGGCAGACCTACGAGCAGTACTTC | CASSSGDRQTYEQYF
TRBJ2-7 | - | - | TRBV5-6 | TGTGCCAGCAGCTTGATCGGACAGACTCCTTTTTACGAGCAGTACTTC | CASSLIGQTPFYEQYF
TRBJ2-7 | once | TRBD2 | TRBV18 | TGTGCCAGCTCACCTAGCAGGGGACTAGGAGAGCAGTACTTC | CASSPSRGLGEQYF
TRBJ1-1 | - | - | TRBV18 | TGTGCCAGCTCAACCGGGGAGAGGTATTTCGACACTGAAGCTTTCTTT | CASSTGERYFDTEAFF
TRBJ2-4 | - | TRBD1 | TRBV27 | TGTGCCAGCAGTAGTCCGGGACAGGGCCTCCAAAACATTCAGTACTTC | CASSSPGQGLQNIQYF
TRBJ1-6 | once | - | TRBV9 | TGTGCCAGCAGCCCTCAGTCACACGGAGGGAATTCACCCCTCCACTTT | CASSPQSHGGNSPLHF
TRBJ1-3 | - | - | TRBV5-6 | TGTGCCAGCAGCTTAGAAGTAGCGGGCCGCGGCTCTGGAAACACCATATATTTT | CASSLEVAGRGSGNTIYF
TRBJ1-2 | - | TRBD1 | TRBV2 | TGTGCCAGCAGGACAGGGGTATCGGGGGGCTACACCTTC | CASRTGVSGGYTF
TRBJ2-7 | - | TRBD1 | TRBV5-1 | TGCGCCAGCAGCCCACGGACAGGCCCGACCTACGAGCAGTACTTC | CASSPRTGPTYEQYF
TRBJ1-1 | - | - | TRBV27 | TGTGCCAGCCTTCCTTTCGCGGGGGGGACCACTGAAGCTTTCTTT | CASLPFAGGTTEAFF
TRBJ2-2 | - | - | TRBV10-3 | TGTGCCATCAGCGACCCTCGGGGGGCCTCGAACACCGGGGAGCTGTTTTTT | CAISDPRGASNTGELFF
TRBJ2-1 | once | TRBD2 | TRBV11-2 | TGTGCCAGCAGCTTAGACGGACTAGCGGGTTACAATGAGCAGTTCTTC | CASSLDGLAGYNEQFF
TRBJ2-3 | - | TRBD2 | TRBV19 | TGTGCCAGTAGTCGGACTAGCGGGGGCACAGATACGCAGTATTTT | CASSRTSGGTDTQYF
TRBJ2-7 | - | - | TRBV28 | TGTGCCAGCAGTTTGGGGACAAGCAACGAGCAGTACTTC | CASSLGTSNEQYF
TRBJ1-5 | few | - | TRBV28 | TGTGCCAGCAGGCAGGGTCCCGATCATAGGCCCCAGCATTTT | CASRQGPDHRPQHF
TRBJ2-5 | - | TRBD1 | TRBV10-2 | TGCGCCAGCAGGACAGGGGACGAAACCCAGTACTTC | CASRTGDETQYF
TRBJ1-2 | - | TRBD1 | TRBV18 | TGTGCCAGCTCACCCACCCGTGCTGGACAGGGGGCGGCTAACTATGGCTACACCTTC | CASSPTRAGQGAANYGYTF
TRBJ1-5 | few | - | TRBV4-1 | TGCGCCAGCAGCCAAGGAGGGGGACGAAAGGTTGGCCAGCCCCAGCATTTT | CASSQGGGRKVGQPQHF
TRBJ1-5 | once | TRBD1 | TRBV5-1 | TGCGCCAGCAGCTGGGGACAGGATCAGCCCCAGCATTTT | CASSWGQDQPQHF
TRBJ2-7 | - | TRBD1 | TRBV3-1/TRBV3-2 | TGTGCCAGCAGCCACCTGGGACAGCACCACGAGCAGTACTTC | CASSHLGQHHEQYF
TRBJ1-4 | - | - | TRBV15 | TGTGCCACCAGCAGAGGACAGACTAATGAAAAACTGTTTTTT | CATSRGQTNEKLFF
TRBJ2-1 | - | - | TRBV7-8 | TGTGCCAGCAGCCGAGGGGCATCCGGGATCTACAATGAGCAGTTCTTC | CASSRGASGIYNEQFF
TRBJ2-1 | - | TRBD2 | TRBV2 | TGTGCCAGCAGTGGACTAGCGGGACCGAAGCAGTTCTTC | CASSGLAGPKQFF
TRBJ1-1 | - | TRBD1 | TRBV28 | TGTGCCAGCACCCCCCCCTCTAGGACAGGGGGCCAAGCTTTCTTT | CASTPPSRTGGQAFF
TRBJ2-6 | - | - | TRBV28 | TGTGCCAGCAGTTTATCCGGACACCCAAGCTCTGGGGCCAACGTCCTGACTTTC | CASSLSGHPSSGANVLTF
TRBJ2-7 | - | TRBD1 | TRBV14 | TGTGCCAGCAGCCAAGCGGCCTCCGGGACAGGCTCCTACGAGCAGTACTTC | CASSQAASGTGSYEQYF